Each of the 9 T cell receptor beta chains below was sequenced from the same sample in a study of T cell changes during pregnancy in multiple sclerosis. TCRdb's copy holds only in-frame clones and misses some; the assay was immunoSEQ multiplex PCR. The repertoire consists of about 43,000 clones, with roughly 91% occurring once and the leading ten covering roughly 1.4%. The sample taken for sequencing was PBMCs (not recorded whether the cells were cultured). The source of these receptors is a female donor with multiple sclerosis, enrolled in a pregnancy study.

The J gene is TRBJ2-7, the V gene TRBV14, with TRBD1 matching 10 bases. V was pared by 3 bases and J by 5 bases, with 7 bases of the junction left unmatched. CDR1 is SGHDN, CDR2 FVKESK, per germline. The CDR3 has 15 residues. CDR3 amino acids: CASSHVGQGSHEQYF. The CDR3 DNA reads as TGTGCCAGCAGCCATGTGGGACAGGGGTCCCACGAGCAGTACTTC.

This rearrangement joins TRBV7-9 to TRBJ1-5; TRBD1 is a possible D gene (5 bases). V was pared by 6 bases and J by 7 bases, with 22 bases between. The germline V gene has CDR1 SEHNR and CDR2 FQNEAQ (reference sequence). This CDR3 comprises 16 residues. CDR3 region: CASSRLGVKVDQPQHF. The CDR3 nucleotides read TGTGCCAGCAGTCGATTGGGGGTTAAGGTCGACCAGCCCCAGCATTTT. The full variable domain, with the rest looked up from reference TRBV7-9 and TRBJ1-5, is DTGVSQNPRHKITKRGQNVTFRCDPISEHNRLYWYRQTLGQGPEFLTYFQNEAQLEKSRLLSDRFSAERPKGSFSTLEIQRTEQGDSAMYLCASSRLGVKVDQPQHFGDGTRLSIL.

The chain recombines TRBV7-2 with TRBJ2-5; D gene unclear. The CDR3 has 14 amino acids. CDR1 is SGHTA, CDR2 FQGNSA, per germline. V was trimmed by 2 bases and J by 2 bases, leaving 9 bases between them. The CDR3: CASSLRGIQETQYF. The CDR3 nucleotides read TGTGCCAGCAGCTTACGAGGAATACAAGAGACCCAGTACTTC.

The rearrangement joins TRBV5-8 to TRBJ2-5, with TRBD2 matching over 16 bases. The length of the CDR3 is 18 residues. The germline V gene encodes CDR1 SGHTS and CDR2 YDEGEE. With 2 bases clipped from V and 5 bases from J, the junction kept 9 bases outside the gene matches. CDR3: CASSFSGTSGRAGETQYF. CDR3 nucleotides: TGTGCCAGCAGCTTCTCCGGGACTAGCGGGAGGGCCGGGGAGACCCAGTACTTC.

The V gene is TRBV7-2, the J gene TRBJ1-1, with TRBD1 matching 9 bases. Trimming took 6 bases from V and 7 from J; bases not matched to a gene: 9. The germline gives CDR1 SGHTA, CDR2 FQGNSA. The CDR3 loop spans 14 amino acids. CDR3 sequence (DNA): TGTGCCAGCAGATGGGACAGGGTGGGTGGTGAAGCTTTCTTT. This translates into CASRWDRVGGEAFF.

V gene TRBV30 combines with J gene TRBJ1-5; 9 positions match TRBD1. The V gene end was trimmed by 3 bases and the J gene end by 5 bases; junction bases not matched to a gene: 8. The CDR3 has 15 amino acids. Germline CDR1 is GTSNPN and CDR2 is SVGIG (reference sequence). CDR3 loop: CAWSLPDRGDQPQHF. The DNA for the CDR3 is TGTGCCTGGAGCCTACCCGACAGGGGGGATCAGCCCCAGCATTTT.

The V and J genes are TRBV7-9 and TRBJ2-2; 11 positions match TRBD1. The V segment lost 3 bases and the J segment 5 bases; nucleotides outside the gene matches: 2. This CDR3 contains 15 residues. Germline values: CDR1 SEHNR, CDR2 FQNEAQ (reference sequence). The CDR3: CASSLRDRGTGELFF. CDR3 in DNA: TGTGCCAGCAGCTTGCGGGACAGGGGGACCGGGGAGCTGTTTTTT.

The chain joins TRBV6-5 to TRBJ1-2, with D possibly TRBD1 on 5 matching bases. Trimming cost V 0 bases and J 4 bases, with 15 bases left between them. The CDR3 runs to 16 residues. From germline, CDR1 is MNHEY and CDR2 SVGAGI. This CDR3 reads CASSYSTGAGGYGYTF. CDR3 nucleotides: TGTGCCAGCAGTTACTCGACTGGGGCCGGAGGCTATGGCTACACCTTC.

This rearrangement joins TRBV6-1 to TRBJ2-1; no definite D call. The V and J ends lost 1 base and 4 bases respectively, with 17 bases between them. The CDR3 length is 17 residues. Germline loops: CDR1 MNHNS, CDR2 SASEGT. The CDR3 DNA is TGTGCCAGCAGTGAAGGGTCCGTGATACCTCCATACAATGAGCAGTTCTTC. Translated, it gives CASSEGSVIPPYNEQFF.